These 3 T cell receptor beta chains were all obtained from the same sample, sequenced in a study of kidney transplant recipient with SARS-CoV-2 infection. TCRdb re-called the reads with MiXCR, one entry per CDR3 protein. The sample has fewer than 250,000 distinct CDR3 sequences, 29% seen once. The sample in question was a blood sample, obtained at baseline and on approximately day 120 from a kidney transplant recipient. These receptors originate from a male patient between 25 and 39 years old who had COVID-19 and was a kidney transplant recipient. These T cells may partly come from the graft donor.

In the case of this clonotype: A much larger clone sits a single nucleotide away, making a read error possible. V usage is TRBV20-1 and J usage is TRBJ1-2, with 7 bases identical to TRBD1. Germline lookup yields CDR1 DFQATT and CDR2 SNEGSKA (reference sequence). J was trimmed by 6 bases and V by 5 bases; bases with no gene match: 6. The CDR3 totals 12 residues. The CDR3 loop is CSAGGTVDGYTF. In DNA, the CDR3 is TGCAGTGCTGGGGGGACAGTGGATGGCTACACCTTC.

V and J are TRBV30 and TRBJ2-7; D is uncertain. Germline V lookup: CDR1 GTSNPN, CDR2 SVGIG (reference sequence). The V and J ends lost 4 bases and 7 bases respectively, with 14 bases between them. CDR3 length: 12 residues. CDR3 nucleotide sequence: TGTGCCTGGAAAGGCGGATCGCGAGAGCAGTACTTC. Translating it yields CAWKGGSREQYF.

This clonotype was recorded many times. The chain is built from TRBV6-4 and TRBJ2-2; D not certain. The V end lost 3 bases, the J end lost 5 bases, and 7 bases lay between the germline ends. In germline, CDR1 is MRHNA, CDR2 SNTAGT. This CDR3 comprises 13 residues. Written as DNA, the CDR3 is TGTGCCAGCAGTGAAACGGAAACCGGGGAGCTGTTTTTT. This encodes CASSETETGELFF.